Following are 19 T cell receptor beta chains from one sample sequenced in a study of T cells in women clearing cervical HPV infection. Repertoires were generated with immunoSEQ multiplex PCR, while TCRdb's copy carries only in-frame clones and drops some. The sample holds approximately 32,000 clones. Sequenced material: blood buffy coat. The receptors stem from a woman aged 18-69 years with a cervical HPV16 infection that either progressed to CIN3+ or cleared (not recorded which).

About this clone: Coverage ceases 3 residues before the CDR3 finishes, and the germline J gene fills in the end. This rearrangement joins TRBV18 to TRBJ2-2, with 12 bases lining up with TRBD1. The germline V gene encodes CDR1 KGHSH and CDR2 LQKENI. CDR3 length: 14 amino acids. The chain's CDR3 is CASSTGTGGEKLFF. The sequenced part of the CDR3 DNA is TGTGCCAGCTCAACGGGGACAGGGGGCGAAAAG.

Points on this clone: The observed sequence ends 3 residues before the CDR3 terminus, with the missing tail filled in from the germline J gene. The rearrangement uses TRBV7-2 and TRBJ2-7; possible D gene TRBD1, 5 bases. The ends were cut back, 1 base at V and 4 bases at J, with 11 bases in the middle. The CDR3 consists of 14 residues. Germline assignment: CDR1 SGHTA and CDR2 FQGNSA. The sequenced part of the CDR3 DNA is TGTGCCAGCAGCTTAGTCGACAGTTTATACGAG. It specifies CASSLVDSLYE. The entire CDR3 is CASSLVDSLYEQYF.

The sequenced CDR3 bases are TGTGCCAGCAGTTCAGGAACAGATACG. Its protein product is CASSSGTDT. The complete CDR3 reads CASSSGTDTQYF. This chain connects TRBV2 to TRBJ2-3; D remains ambiguous. With the read ending 3 residues before the CDR3 end, the germline J gene is used to fill in that end. The germline V gene has CDR1 SNHLY and CDR2 FYNNEI. The CDR3 covers 12 residues. Trimming stripped 5 bases from V and 3 bases from J, with 6 bases between.

Points on this clone: Coverage ceases 3 residues before the CDR3 finishes, and the germline J gene fills in the end. The rearrangement joins TRBV29-1 to TRBJ2-7; 8 nucleotides agree with TRBD2. Germline CDR1 is SQVTM and CDR2 is ANQGSEA. After removal of 7 bases from V and 4 bases from J, the junction contained 15 bases not matched to a gene. This CDR3 spans 15 amino acids. CDR3 loop: CSAERLGGGPYEQYF. The sequenced CDR3 bases are TGCAGCGCCGAGAGGTTGGGCGGGGGGCCGTACGAG.

As regards this clone: Read sequence stops 3 residues before the CDR3 end, and the germline J gene provides the missing end. This chain links TRBV7-2 with TRBJ2-2, with a weak D call TRBD1 (5 bases). CDR1 and CDR2 from the germline V gene are SGHTA and FQGNSA. The CDR3 spans 15 residues. CDR3 sequence: CASSLITTGANVLFF. The DNA read from the CDR3 is TGTGCCAGCAGCTTGATTACCACTGGGGCCAACGTG.

As regards this clone: Read sequence stops 3 residues before the CDR3 end, and the germline J gene provides the missing end. The genes are TRBV7-2 and TRBJ1-4, with D unclear. The CDR3 has 13 amino acids. Germline CDR1 reads SGHTA; CDR2 reads FQGNSA. V gave up 5 bases and J gave up 6 bases, with 10 bases separating them. The covered CDR3 bases are TGTGCCAGCAGCATCCAGGAATATGAAAAA. Protein: CASSIQEYEK. The whole CDR3 protein is CASSIQEYEKLFF.

Points on this clone: Read sequence stops 3 residues before the CDR3 end, and the germline J gene provides the missing end. This rearrangement joins TRBV6-2 or TRBV6-3 to TRBJ1-1, with D tentatively TRBD1 (5 bases). Trimming stripped 3 bases from V and 7 bases from J, with 9 bases between. This CDR3 region has 12 residues. Germline CDR1 MNHEY, CDR2 SVGEGT. The CDR3 loop is CASSYFDSEAFF. Incomplete CDR3 DNA: TGTGCCAGCAGTTATTTCGACAGTGAA.

Regarding this clone: The read ends 3 residues shy of where the CDR3 ends; the end is completed using the germline J gene. V and J are TRBV20-1 and TRBJ2-3; a possible D gene is TRBD2 (6 bases). The length of the CDR3 is 14 residues. Per the germline V gene, CDR1 is DFQATT and CDR2 is SNEGSKA (reference sequence). The CDR3: CSARDGLTQETQYF. CDR3 DNA (partial): TGCAGTGCTAGGGACGGACTAACGCAAGAGACG.

A word on this clone: The CDR3 end is not reached by the read, which stops 3 residues before it; the germline J gene fills it in. The chain couples TRBV19 to TRBJ1-1; no reliable D call. The V end was cut by 2 bases, the J end by 4 bases, with 5 bases between. From germline, CDR1 is LNHDA and CDR2 SQIVND (reference sequence). There are 12 residues in the CDR3. The CDR3 here is CASSITRTEAFF. Incomplete CDR3 DNA: TGTGCCAGTAGTATAACACGCACTGAA. The full variable domain, in which reference TRBV19 and TRBJ1-1 provide the parts outside the CDR3, is DGGITQSPKYLFRKEGQNVTLSCEQNLNHDAMYWYRQDPGQGLRLIYYSQIVNDFQKGDIAEGYSVSREKKESFPLTVTSAQKNPTAFYLCASSITRTEAFFGQGTRLTVV.

As regards this clone: The read gets to within 3 residues of the CDR3 end, and the germline J gene fills in the rest. V and J are TRBV12-3 or TRBV12-4 and TRBJ1-1; 7 nucleotides line up with TRBD1. The CDR3 runs 15 residues. V shed 6 bases, J shed 1 base, and the junction held 8 bases outside the gene matches. This CDR3 is CASSTGVSGNTEAFF. CDR3 bases read: TGTGCCAGCAGCACAGGGGTAAGTGGGAACACTGAA.

Points on this clone: The sequenced fragment ends 3 residues before the CDR3 boundary, so the rest is inferred from the germline J gene. This chain links TRBV20-1 with TRBJ2-3; 14 positions match TRBD2. CDR1 and CDR2 (germline): DFQATT, SNEGSKA (reference sequence). With V trimmed by 2 bases and J by 4 bases, 11 bases remained unmatched. This CDR3 is built from 18 residues. CDR3 bases read: TGCAGTGCTAGACCGACTAGCGGGGGGGGCCTTCGTCCAGATACG. Residues: CSARPTSGGGLRPDT. The entire CDR3 is CSARPTSGGGLRPDTQYF.

As to this clone: Read coverage stops 3 residues before the CDR3 terminus; the germline J gene supplies the remainder. This chain connects TRBV18 to TRBJ2-6; D might be TRBD1 (5 bases). Between the trimmed V and J ends, which lost 6 bases and 0 bases, there was a span of 9 bases. This CDR3 has 15 amino acids. Germline loops: CDR1 KGHSH, CDR2 LQKENI. CDR3 loop: CASSDSFSGANVLTF. The sequenced part of the CDR3 DNA is TGTGCCAGCTCCGACAGCTTCTCTGGGGCCAACGTC.

Regarding this clone: The sequence runs out 3 residues before the end of the CDR3; the remainder is reconstructed from the germline J gene. The chain has TRBV7-9 and TRBJ2-5; D gene uncertain. Germline values: CDR1 SEHNR, CDR2 FQNEAQ (reference sequence). The V end was cut by 2 bases, the J end by 2 bases, with 9 bases between. The CDR3 is made up of 14 amino acids. Here the CDR3 reads CASSLQNGQETQYF. Partial CDR3 DNA: TGTGCCAGCAGCTTACAAAACGGTCAAGAGACC.

For this clone: One end of the junction varies from germline; a read error may be responsible. The read stops 3 residues short of the end of the CDR3; the missing end is completed from the germline J gene. At the DNA level, this CDR3 is encoded by other sequences in the same sample as well. The chain links TRBV30 to TRBJ1-3; D gene unclear. The CDR3 runs 13 residues. The germline V gene encodes CDR1 GTSNPN and CDR2 SVGIG (reference sequence). CDR3 bases read: TGTGCCTGGAGTAACCAGGCTGGAAACACA. Protein: CAWSNQAGNT. The full CDR3 protein is CAWSNQAGNTIYF.

Of note for this clone: The read ends 3 residues early relative to the CDR3; the germline J gene fills the gap. The gene calls are TRBV7-9 and TRBJ1-5, with 7 bases fitting TRBD1. With 8 bases clipped from V and 6 bases from J, the junction kept 4 bases outside the gene matches. Per germline, CDR1 SEHNR and CDR2 FQNEAQ (reference sequence). This CDR3 is 12 amino acids long. CDR3: CASDRAGQPQHF. CDR3 DNA (partial): TGTGCCAGCGACAGGGCGGGTCAGCCC.

Comment on this clone: The read comes to an end 3 residues before the CDR3 does, leaving the germline J gene to fill in the end. The gene calls are TRBV30 and TRBJ1-2; D gene ambiguous. CDR1 GTSNPN and CDR2 SVGIG come from the germline V gene (reference sequence). This CDR3 has 12 amino acids. The sequenced CDR3 bases are TGTGCCTGGAGTCCGAACACAGATACC. Protein product: CAWSPNTDT. The whole CDR3 sequence is CAWSPNTDTYTF.

About this clone itself: The read finishes 3 residues shy of the CDR3 end, and the germline J gene is used to complete it. The chain recombines TRBV7-9 with TRBJ2-1, with D hard to call. CDR3 length: 13 residues. V was clipped by 1 base and J by 8 bases, with 9 bases between them. Germline-derived CDR1 and CDR2 are SEHNR and FQNEAQ (reference sequence). The sequenced part of the CDR3 DNA is TGTGCCAGCAGCTTAGTCGGGTTCTATGAG. Translation: CASSLVGFYE. The complete CDR3 reads CASSLVGFYEQFF. The variable domain in full, completed from reference TRBV7-9 and TRBJ2-1, reads DTGVSQNPRHKITKRGQNVTFRCDPISEHNRLYWYRQTLGQGPEFLTYFQNEAQLEKSRLLSDRFSAERPKGSFSTLEIQRTEQGDSAMYLCASSLVGFYEQFFGPGTRLTVL.

This CDR3 is CASSLGTGNTEAFF. The DNA read from the CDR3 is TGTGCCAGCAGCTTGGGGACAGGGAACACTGAA. The chain links TRBV7-2 to TRBJ1-1; the match to TRBD1 covers 8 bases. The CDR3 extends 3 residues past the end of the read, so its final part is completed from the germline J gene. This CDR3 is built from 14 residues. The germline V gene encodes CDR1 SGHTA and CDR2 FQGNSA. V lost 3 bases to trimming and J lost 1 base; unmatched junction nucleotides: 1.

The DNA read from the CDR3 is TGTGCCAGCAGCTTATGGCCCCGGGCAGGGAGGGACACAGATACG. It translates to CASSLWPRAGRDTDT. The full-length CDR3 reads as CASSLWPRAGRDTDTQYF. The chain is built from TRBV7-6 and TRBJ2-3; TRBD2 matches 7 bases. The DNA ends 3 residues before the CDR3 does, and the rest of the CDR3 is filled in from the germline J gene. This CDR3 is built from 18 residues. The J segment lost 2 bases and the V segment lost 2 bases, leaving 13 bases of the junction unmatched. CDR1 SGHVS and CDR2 FNYEAQ come from the germline V gene.